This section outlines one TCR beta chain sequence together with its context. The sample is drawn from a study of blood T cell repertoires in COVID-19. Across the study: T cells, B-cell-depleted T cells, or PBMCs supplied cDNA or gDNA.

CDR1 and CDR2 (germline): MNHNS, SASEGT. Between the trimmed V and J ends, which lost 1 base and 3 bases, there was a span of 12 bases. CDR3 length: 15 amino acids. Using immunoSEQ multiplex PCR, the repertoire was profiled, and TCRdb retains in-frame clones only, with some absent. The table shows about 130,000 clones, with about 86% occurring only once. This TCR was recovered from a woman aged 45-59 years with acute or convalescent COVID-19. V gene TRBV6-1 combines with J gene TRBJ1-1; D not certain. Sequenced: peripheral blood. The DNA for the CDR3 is TGTGCCAGCAGTGAAGTAGGCGGCAAGGACACTGAAGCTTTCTTT. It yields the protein CASSEVGGKDTEAFF.